Below, one TCR beta chain is given with its context. The data stem from a study of identifying expanded T cells in peripheral blood. CDR1 is DFQATT and CDR2 is SNEGSKA in the germline V gene (reference sequence). The V segment lost 6 bases and the J segment 7 bases; nucleotides outside the gene matches: 3. The CDR3 is made up of 10 amino acids. Collection occurred without any documented infections or immune events in donors. Using immunoSEQ multiplex PCR, the repertoire was profiled, and TCRdb retains in-frame clones only, with some absent. Of under 95,000 clones in the sample, about 88% were seen once.

The J gene is TRBJ2-7, the V gene TRBV20-1, with 7 bases lining up with TRBD1. The source of this sequence is a person aged 18-70 years in good health. The sequencing input was blood. CDR3 amino acids: CSARQGEQYF. The CDR3 DNA reads as TGCAGTGCGCGACAGGGAGAGCAGTACTTC.